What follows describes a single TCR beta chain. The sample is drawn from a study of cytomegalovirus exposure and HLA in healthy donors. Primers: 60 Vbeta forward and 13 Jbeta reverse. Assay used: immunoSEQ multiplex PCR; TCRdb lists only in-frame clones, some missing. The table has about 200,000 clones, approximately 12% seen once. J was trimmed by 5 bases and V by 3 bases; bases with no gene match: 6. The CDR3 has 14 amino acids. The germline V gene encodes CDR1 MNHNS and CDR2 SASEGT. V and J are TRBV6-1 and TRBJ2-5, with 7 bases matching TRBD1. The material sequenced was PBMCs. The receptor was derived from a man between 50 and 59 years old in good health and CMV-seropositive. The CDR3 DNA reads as TGTGCCAGCAGTGACGGACAGGCCGGGGAGACCCAGTACTTC. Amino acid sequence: CASSDGQAGETQYF.